The 29 T cell receptor beta chains reported below all come from one sample, sequenced in a study of T cells in Graves' hyperthyroidism and ophthalmopathy. The CDR3 regions of TCR beta were amplified from RNA transcripts. In the first-round RT-PCR of the TCR CDR3, the HTBI primer set was used. TCRdb ran MiXCR on the multiplex PCR reads and lists one entry per CDR3 protein. This table holds roughly 240,000 distinct CDR3 sequences, 24% found once. Sequenced: blood. The receptors were sampled from a woman in her 40s with Graves' ophthalmopathy.

This clonotype was recorded many times. The chain carries TRBV11-2 and TRBJ1-1, with D possibly being TRBD1 (6 bases). CDR3 length equals 13 residues. The ends were cut back, 5 bases at V and 3 bases at J, with 10 bases in the middle. Germline V gene lookup returns CDR1 SGHAT and CDR2 FQNNGV. The CDR3 reads CASSINRDTEAFF. CDR3 bases: TGTGCCAGCAGCATCAACAGGGACACTGAAGCTTTCTTT. The whole variable domain, remainder taken from reference TRBV11-2 and TRBJ1-1, is EAGVAQSPRYKIIEKRQSVAFWCNPISGHATLYWYQQILGQGPKLLIQFQNNGVVDDSQLPKDRFSAERLKGVDSTLKIQPAKLEDSAVYLCASSINRDTEAFFGQGTRLTVV.

This clonotype was seen at least ten times. V is TRBV28 and J is TRBJ1-2; D is perhaps TRBD1 (5 bases). The V gene's germline CDR1 is MDHEN and CDR2 SYDVKM. There are 14 residues in the CDR3. V was clipped by 6 bases and J by 0 bases, with 11 bases between them. CDR3 nucleotides: TGTGCCAGCAGACACGGGACTTCTAACTATGGCTACACCTTC. Its protein product is CASRHGTSNYGYTF.

This clonotype was recorded many times. The chain is built from TRBV6-5 and TRBJ1-5; a weak D match, TRBD1 (5 bases). The CDR3 has 15 residues. Germline V gene lookup returns CDR1 MNHEY and CDR2 SVGAGI. With 6 bases removed from V and 3 bases from J, the gap between germline ends came to 15 bases. CDR3 amino acids: CASRLRLDINQPQHF. For the CDR3, the DNA is TGTGCCAGCAGATTACGTTTGGACATCAATCAGCCCCAGCATTTT.

This clonotype was counted only a few times. The chain carries TRBV7-3 and TRBJ1-2, with TRBD1 matching over 12 bases. Germline lookup yields CDR1 SGHTA and CDR2 FQGTGA. The CDR3 runs 18 residues. Germline trimming cut 5 bases from V and 5 bases from J; bases unmatched to any gene: 15. Here the CDR3 reads CASSPQSPGTGGIYGYTF. The DNA of the CDR3 is TGTGCCAGCAGCCCACAAAGTCCCGGGACAGGGGGCATTTATGGCTACACCTTC.

At least ten counts were recorded for this clonotype. The chain links TRBV3-1 to TRBJ2-7, with TRBD2 matching 7 bases. CDR3 length: 15 amino acids. The trim removed 1 base at V and 12 bases at J, leaving 15 bases unmatched. CDR1 is LGHDT, CDR2 YNNKEL, per germline (reference sequence). CDR3 loop: CASSQAGGRGKPPYF. In nucleotides, the CDR3 is TGTGCCAGCAGCCAAGCTGGCGGGAGAGGGAAACCCCCGTACTTC.

This clonotype turned up a few times. The junction does not match germline at one end; this may be a read error. The chain joins TRBV2 to TRBJ1-5, with 8 positions matching TRBD1. The CDR3 loop spans 14 amino acids. Germline CDR1 reads SNHLY; CDR2 reads FYNNEI. CDR3 protein: CASSGVRGLQPQLF. The CDR3 DNA sequence: TGTGCCAGCAGCGGGGTCAGGGGGCTGCAGCCCCAGCTTTTT.

This clonotype has just a few counts. The V and J genes are TRBV5-1 and TRBJ2-6, with D hard to call. The CDR3 covers 14 residues. The V end lost 6 bases, the J end lost 4 bases, and 11 bases lay between the germline ends. Germline assignment: CDR1 SGHRS and CDR2 YFSETQ. CDR3 loop: CASTWGTGANVLTF. The CDR3 nucleotides are TGCGCCAGCACCTGGGGAACAGGGGCCAACGTCCTGACTTTC.

This clonotype came up a few times. A much more abundant neighbour one base away suggests this may be a read error. Here the CDR3 reads CVSKPGLGTDTQYF. In DNA, the CDR3 is TGTGTCAGCAAACCGGGACTTGGCACAGATACGCAGTATTTT. The chain uses TRBV14 and TRBJ2-3, with D perhaps matching TRBD2 (6 bases). CDR1 and CDR2 (germline): SGHDN, FVKESK. This CDR3 contains 14 residues.

The chain carries TRBV6-1 and TRBJ1-2; 10 bases match TRBD1. V lost 8 bases and J lost 2; bases outside the gene matches: 8. From germline, CDR1 is MNHNS and CDR2 SASEGT. The CDR3 is made up of 15 amino acids. The CDR3 spells CASGVEGQGNYGYTF. CDR3 coding DNA: TGTGCCAGCGGGGTTGAGGGACAGGGGAACTATGGCTACACCTTC.

CDR3 region: CASSEGAPRGVRQPQHF. CDR3 coding DNA: TGTGCCAGCAGTGAGGGGGCCCCGCGGGGGGTGAGGCAGCCCCAGCATTTT. V gene TRBV2 combines with J gene TRBJ1-5, with D perhaps matching TRBD1 (6 bases). V lost 3 bases to trimming and J lost 7 bases, with 22 bases between them. This CDR3 spans 17 amino acids. Per germline, CDR1 SNHLY and CDR2 FYNNEI.

The sample holds many counts of this clonotype. The J gene is TRBJ2-5, the V gene TRBV15; D call uncertain. Germline CDR1 reads LNHNV; CDR2 reads YYDKDF (reference sequence). Trimming left V 0 bases short and J 4 bases short, with 9 bases between. This CDR3 region has 14 residues. This chain's CDR3 is CATSRDPMGETQYF. CDR3 nucleotides: TGTGCCACCAGCAGAGATCCAATGGGAGAGACCCAGTACTTC.

This sequence joins TRBV6-1 and TRBJ2-4, with 11 bases lining up with TRBD2. CDR3 length: 17 amino acids. V lost 5 bases and J lost 3; bases outside the gene matches: 9. Per the germline V gene, CDR1 is MNHNS and CDR2 is SASEGT. The CDR3 DNA reads TGTGCCAGCAGTCCACCCATAGCGGGAGGGAGCAAAAACATTCAGTACTTC. Residues: CASSPPIAGGSKNIQYF.

This clonotype was counted a single time. The V gene is TRBV12-3 or TRBV12-4, the J gene TRBJ1-5; D possibly corresponds to TRBD1 (5 bases). The V end was cut by 6 bases, the J end by 9 bases, with 15 bases between. The CDR3 has 13 residues. The CDR3 reads CASSLGTVRPQHF. CDR3 sequence (DNA): TGTGCCAGCAGCCTCGGGACTGTAAGGCCCCAGCATTTT.

This clonotype was seen many times. This chain links TRBV3-1 with TRBJ2-7; D not certain. The CDR3 is made up of 14 amino acids. CDR1 and CDR2 (germline): LGHDT, YNNKEL (reference sequence). The germline V and J ends were trimmed by 2 bases and 3 bases, with 11 bases remaining between them. The DNA for the CDR3 is TGTGCCAGCAGCCAAACGGGCAGATTCTACGAGCAGTACTTC. Its translation is CASSQTGRFYEQYF.

The J gene is TRBJ1-2, the V gene TRBV25-1, with D maybe TRBD1 (5 bases). The CDR3 consists of 14 residues. Germline V CDR1 and CDR2: MGHDK, SYGVNS. V was trimmed by 1 base and J by 4 bases, leaving 10 bases between them. DNA of the CDR3: TGTGCCAGCAGTGAATCTACAGGCTTCTATGGCTACACCTTC. Amino acid sequence: CASSESTGFYGYTF.

At least ten counts were recorded for this clonotype. The genes are TRBV5-1 and TRBJ1-1, with a possible D match to TRBD1 (6 bases). The CDR3 has 16 residues. Trimming pared 5 bases from V and 0 bases from J, leaving 17 bases between. Per the germline V gene, CDR1 is SGHRS and CDR2 is YFSETQ. This CDR3 is CASRPDSGPMNTEAFF. CDR3 bases: TGCGCCAGCAGACCGGACAGCGGACCGATGAACACTGAAGCTTTCTTT.

This clonotype was seen at least ten times. The rearrangement links TRBV7-9 to TRBJ2-7, with TRBD1 matching over 11 bases. From germline, CDR1 is SEHNR and CDR2 FQNEAQ (reference sequence). V shed 3 bases, J shed 2 bases, and the junction held 6 bases outside the gene matches. This CDR3 is built from 16 residues. The CDR3 is CASSFGTGGSPYEQYF. Written as DNA, the CDR3 is TGTGCCAGCAGCTTCGGGACAGGGGGGAGTCCCTACGAGCAGTACTTC.

At least ten counts were recorded for this clonotype. This chain links TRBV6-5 with TRBJ2-7, with TRBD1 identical over 7 bases. Germline V CDR1 and CDR2: MNHEY, SVGAGI. The CDR3 extends over 13 amino acids. Unmatched junction bases numbered 3, after V lost 6 bases and J lost 1 base. Here the CDR3 DNA reads TGTGCCAGCAGGGGCAGGGGGTCCTACGAGCAGTACTTC. This translates into CASRGRGSYEQYF.

The table lists this clonotype with many counts. The rearrangement uses TRBV28 and TRBJ2-4; 8 nucleotides align to TRBD1. V was pared by 4 bases and J by 1 base, with 6 bases of the junction left unmatched. The length of the CDR3 is 16 residues. From germline, CDR1 is MDHEN and CDR2 SYDVKM. The CDR3 loop reads CASSWVTGEAKNIQYF. In DNA, the CDR3 is TGTGCCAGCAGTTGGGTGACAGGGGAGGCCAAAAACATTCAGTACTTC.

V usage is TRBV5-1 and J usage is TRBJ2-7; perhaps TRBD2 as D (5 bases). V shed 1 base and J shed 6 bases, with 14 bases lying between them. Germline CDR1 reads SGHRS; CDR2 reads YFSETQ. This CDR3 spans 14 amino acids. The CDR3 region is CASSLSEPSSEQYF. In nucleotides, the CDR3 is TGCGCCAGCAGCTTGTCGGAACCTAGCAGCGAGCAGTACTTC.

This clonotype was seen repeatedly, ten times or more. The chain uses TRBV28 and TRBJ2-7; 7 nucleotides match TRBD2. Trimming took 7 bases from V and 4 from J; bases not matched to a gene: 10. Germline V gene lookup returns CDR1 MDHEN and CDR2 SYDVKM. The CDR3 loop spans 14 amino acids. The CDR3 nucleotides are TGTGCCAGCACCCAGGCGGGGGATTTTTACGAGCAGTACTTC. Amino acid sequence: CASTQAGDFYEQYF.

At least ten counts were recorded for this clonotype. The genes are TRBV27 and TRBJ2-5; the match to TRBD2 covers 9 bases. Losses at the gene ends were 1 base for V and 5 bases for J; bases not matched to a gene: 11. Germline-derived CDR1 and CDR2 are MNHEY and SMNVEV (reference sequence). The CDR3 totals 17 residues. The CDR3 is CASSLYPSGTPGETQYF. In DNA form, the CDR3 reads TGTGCCAGCAGTTTATACCCTAGCGGGACCCCGGGGGAGACCCAGTACTTC.

Ten or more counts support this clonotype. This chain connects TRBV24-1 to TRBJ2-2; 10 nucleotides match TRBD1. The CDR3 is 16 amino acids. The V gene end was trimmed by 3 bases and the J gene end by 8 bases; junction bases not matched to a gene: 8. The germline V gene has CDR1 KGHDR and CDR2 SFDVKD. CDR3 coding DNA: TGTGCCACCAGTGATGTGGGACAGGGGAGGAAGGGGGAGCTGTTTTTT. Protein: CATSDVGQGRKGELFF.

This clonotype was seen at least ten times. V is TRBV28 and J is TRBJ2-7; 7 bases match TRBD1. There are 13 residues in the CDR3. Trimming cost V 8 bases and J 5 bases; bases outside gene matches: 9. Germline CDR1 and CDR2: MDHEN and SYDVKM. As DNA, the CDR3 is TGTGCCAGCGCCGGGACAGAAAAAGACGAGCAGTACTTC. This sequence encodes CASAGTEKDEQYF. Complete variable domain (other parts from reference TRBV28 and TRBJ2-7): DVKVTQSSRYLVKRTGEKVFLECVQDMDHENMFWYRQDPGLGLRLIYFSYDVKMKEKGDIPEGYSVSREKKERFSLILESASTNQTSMYLCASAGTEKDEQYFGPGTRLTVT.

The chain uses TRBV12-3 or TRBV12-4 and TRBJ2-5, with TRBD1 matching 10 bases. This CDR3 is 15 amino acids long. V trimming: 3 bases; J trimming: 5 bases; junction bases outside the gene matches: 6. The CDR3, as DNA: TGTGCCAGCAGTTTGGACAGGGGGGGCTGGGAGACCCAGTACTTC. Residues: CASSLDRGGWETQYF.

The chain joins TRBV7-8 to TRBJ2-5; 16 nucleotides agree with TRBD2. With V trimmed by 5 bases and J by 5 bases, 8 bases remained unmatched. Germline-derived CDR1 and CDR2 are SGHVS and FQNEAQ. The CDR3 has 17 amino acids. The CDR3 spells CASSEGLAGGPRETQYF. Written as DNA, the CDR3 is TGTGCCAGCAGCGAGGGACTAGCGGGAGGGCCTCGGGAGACCCAGTACTTC.

The gene calls are TRBV7-8 and TRBJ1-1; D unclear. The CDR3 is made up of 14 amino acids. The germline gives CDR1 SGHVS, CDR2 FQNEAQ. V was cut by 1 base and J by 6 bases, with 12 bases left in between. CDR3 DNA: TGTGCCAGCAGCTTAGTCCTTGGGTCGGCTGAAGCTTTCTTT. This translates into CASSLVLGSAEAFF.

This clonotype was detected ten times or more. A read error may produce the germline difference seen at one junction end. The rearrangement joins TRBV25-1 to TRBJ2-7; the match to TRBD1 covers 7 bases. The CDR3 totals 14 residues. Germline V lookup: CDR1 MGHDK, CDR2 SYGVNS. CDR3 coding DNA: TGTGCCAGCAGTGATGACAGGGTCTCCCACGAGCAGTACTTC. Amino acid sequence: CASSDDRVSHEQYF.

The rearrangement uses TRBV14 and TRBJ1-1; no reliable D call. V shed 0 bases and J shed 6 bases, with 14 bases lying between them. Germline V gene sequence: CDR1 SGHDN, CDR2 FVKESK. The CDR3 length is 15 residues. CDR3 protein: CASSQEILRSAEAFF. The CDR3 DNA reads as TGTGCCAGCAGCCAAGAAATTTTACGGTCCGCTGAAGCTTTCTTT.